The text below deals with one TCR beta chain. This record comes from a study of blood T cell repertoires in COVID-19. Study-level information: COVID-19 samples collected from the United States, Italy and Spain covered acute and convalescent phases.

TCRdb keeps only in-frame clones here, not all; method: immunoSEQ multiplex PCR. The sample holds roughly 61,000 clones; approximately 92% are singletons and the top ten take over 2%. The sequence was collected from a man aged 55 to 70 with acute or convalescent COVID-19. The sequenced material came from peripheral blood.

The CDR3 nucleotides are TGTGCCTGCGGTGCGGGGGGGGCCACAGATACGCAGTATTTT. Translated, it gives CACGAGGATDTQYF. The chain joins TRBV5-4 to TRBJ2-3; 9 bases are a match to TRBD2. The germline V gene has CDR1 SGHNT and CDR2 YYREEE (reference sequence). The CDR3 length is 14 residues. The trim removed 10 bases at V and 2 bases at J, leaving 8 bases unmatched.